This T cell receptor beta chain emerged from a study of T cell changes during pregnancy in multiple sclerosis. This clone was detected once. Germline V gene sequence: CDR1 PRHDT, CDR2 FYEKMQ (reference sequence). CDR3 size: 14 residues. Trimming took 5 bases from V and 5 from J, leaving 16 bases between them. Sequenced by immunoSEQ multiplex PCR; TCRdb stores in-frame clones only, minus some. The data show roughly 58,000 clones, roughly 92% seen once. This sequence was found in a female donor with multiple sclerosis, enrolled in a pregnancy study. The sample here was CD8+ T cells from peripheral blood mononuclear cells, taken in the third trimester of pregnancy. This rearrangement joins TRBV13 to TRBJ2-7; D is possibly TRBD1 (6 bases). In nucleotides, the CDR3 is TGTGCCAGCAGCCAGAGGGTTACAGGGAACGAGCAGTACTTC. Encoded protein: CASSQRVTGNEQYF.